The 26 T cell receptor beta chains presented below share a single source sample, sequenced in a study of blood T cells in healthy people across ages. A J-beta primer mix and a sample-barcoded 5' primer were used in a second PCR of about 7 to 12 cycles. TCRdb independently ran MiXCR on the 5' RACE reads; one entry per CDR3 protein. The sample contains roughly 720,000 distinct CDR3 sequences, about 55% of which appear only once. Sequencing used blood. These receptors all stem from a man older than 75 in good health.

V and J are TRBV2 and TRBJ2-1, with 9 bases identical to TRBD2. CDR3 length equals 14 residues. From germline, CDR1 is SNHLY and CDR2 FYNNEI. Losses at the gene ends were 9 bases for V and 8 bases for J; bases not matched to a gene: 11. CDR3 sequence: CARGRREGIYEQFF. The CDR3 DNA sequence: TGTGCCAGAGGGAGGCGGGAGGGCATCTATGAGCAGTTCTTC.

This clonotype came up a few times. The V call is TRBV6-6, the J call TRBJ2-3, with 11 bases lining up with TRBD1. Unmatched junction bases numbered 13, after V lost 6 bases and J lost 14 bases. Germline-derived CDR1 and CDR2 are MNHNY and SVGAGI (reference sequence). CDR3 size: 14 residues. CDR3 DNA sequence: TGTGCCAGCAGGACCGGGACAGGGGGTGGATACGCGTATTTT. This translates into CASRTGTGGGYAYF.

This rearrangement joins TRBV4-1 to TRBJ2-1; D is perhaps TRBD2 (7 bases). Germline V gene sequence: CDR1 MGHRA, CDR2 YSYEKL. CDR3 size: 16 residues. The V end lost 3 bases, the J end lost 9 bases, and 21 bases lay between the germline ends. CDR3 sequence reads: CASSHRRGGGSSEQFF. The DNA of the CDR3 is TGCGCCAGCAGCCATAGAAGGGGAGGGGGATCGTCTGAGCAGTTCTTC.

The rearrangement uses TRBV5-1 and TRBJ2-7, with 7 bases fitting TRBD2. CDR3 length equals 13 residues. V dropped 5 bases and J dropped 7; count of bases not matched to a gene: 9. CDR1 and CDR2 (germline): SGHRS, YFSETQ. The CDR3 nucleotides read TGCGCCAGCAGTTCCGACCCGGGAGGAGAGCAGTACTTC. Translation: CASSSDPGGEQYF.

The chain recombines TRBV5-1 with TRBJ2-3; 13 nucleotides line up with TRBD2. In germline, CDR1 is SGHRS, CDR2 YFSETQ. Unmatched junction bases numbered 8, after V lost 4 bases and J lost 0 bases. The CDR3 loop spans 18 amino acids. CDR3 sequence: CASSPRGLAGASTDTQYF. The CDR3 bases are TGCGCCAGCAGCCCTCGTGGACTAGCGGGAGCTAGCACAGATACGCAGTATTTT.

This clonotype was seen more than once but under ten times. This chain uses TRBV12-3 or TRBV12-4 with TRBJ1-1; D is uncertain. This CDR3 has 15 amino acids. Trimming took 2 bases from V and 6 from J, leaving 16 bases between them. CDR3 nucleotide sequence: TGTGCCAGCAGTTTACACCGGGCCCTCGGGGCTGAAGCTTTCTTT. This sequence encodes CASSLHRALGAEAFF.

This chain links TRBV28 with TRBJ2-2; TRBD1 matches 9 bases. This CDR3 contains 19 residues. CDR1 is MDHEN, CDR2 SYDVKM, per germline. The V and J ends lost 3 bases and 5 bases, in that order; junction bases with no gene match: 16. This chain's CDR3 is CASSFQDRGLLATTGELFF. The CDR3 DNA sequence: TGTGCCAGCAGTTTTCAGGACAGGGGCTTACTAGCTACGACCGGGGAGCTGTTTTTT.

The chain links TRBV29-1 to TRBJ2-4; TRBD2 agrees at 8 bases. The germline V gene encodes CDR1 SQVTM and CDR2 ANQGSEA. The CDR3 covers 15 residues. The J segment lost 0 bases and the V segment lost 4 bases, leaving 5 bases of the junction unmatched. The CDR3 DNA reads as TGCAGCGTTGGCGGGGGGAGGGGAGCCAAAAACATTCAGTACTTC. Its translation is CSVGGGRGAKNIQYF.

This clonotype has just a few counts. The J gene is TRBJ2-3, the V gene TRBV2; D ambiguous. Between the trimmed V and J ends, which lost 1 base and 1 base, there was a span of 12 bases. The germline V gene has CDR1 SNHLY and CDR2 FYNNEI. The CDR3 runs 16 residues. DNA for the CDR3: TGTGCCAGCAGTGAAGGGGTGTGGGGTGGCACAGATACGCAGTATTTT. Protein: CASSEGVWGGTDTQYF.

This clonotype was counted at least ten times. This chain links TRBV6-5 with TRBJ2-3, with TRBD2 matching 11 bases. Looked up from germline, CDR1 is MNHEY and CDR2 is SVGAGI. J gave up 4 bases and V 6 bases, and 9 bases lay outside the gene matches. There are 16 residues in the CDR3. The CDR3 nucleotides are TGTGCCAGCAGCCTAACCGGGACTAGCGGTTCAGATACGCAGTATTTT. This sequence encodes CASSLTGTSGSDTQYF.

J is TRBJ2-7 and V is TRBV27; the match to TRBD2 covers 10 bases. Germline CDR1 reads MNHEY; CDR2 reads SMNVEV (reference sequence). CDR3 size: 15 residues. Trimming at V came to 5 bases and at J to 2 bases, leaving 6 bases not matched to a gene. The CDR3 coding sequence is TGTGCCAGCAGTATTAAGACTAGCGGGCCCTACGAGCAGTACTTC. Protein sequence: CASSIKTSGPYEQYF.

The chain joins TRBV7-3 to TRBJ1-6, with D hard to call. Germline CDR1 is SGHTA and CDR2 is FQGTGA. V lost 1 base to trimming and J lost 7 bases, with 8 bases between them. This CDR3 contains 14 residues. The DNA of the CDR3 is TGTGCCAGCAGCTTAAAAACGGGGAATTCACCCCTCCACTTT. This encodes CASSLKTGNSPLHF.

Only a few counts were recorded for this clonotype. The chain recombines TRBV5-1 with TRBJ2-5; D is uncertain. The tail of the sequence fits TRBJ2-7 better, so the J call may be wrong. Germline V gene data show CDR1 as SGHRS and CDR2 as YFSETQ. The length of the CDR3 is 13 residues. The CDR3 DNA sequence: TGCGCCAGCAGCATTAACCCCCATGTCGAGCAGTACTTC. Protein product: CASSINPHVEQYF.

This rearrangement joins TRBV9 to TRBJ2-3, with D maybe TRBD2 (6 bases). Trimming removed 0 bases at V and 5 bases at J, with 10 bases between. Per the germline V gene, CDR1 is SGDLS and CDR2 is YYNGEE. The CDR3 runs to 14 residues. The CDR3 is CASSVDGGRDTQYF. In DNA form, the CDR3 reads TGTGCCAGCAGCGTAGATGGGGGGAGAGATACGCAGTATTTT.

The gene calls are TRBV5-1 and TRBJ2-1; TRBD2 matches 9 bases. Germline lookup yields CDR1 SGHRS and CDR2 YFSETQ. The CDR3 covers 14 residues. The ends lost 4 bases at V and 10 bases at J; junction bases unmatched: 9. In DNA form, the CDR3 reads TGCGCCAGCAGCCCGAGGACGACTAGCGGCGAGCAGTTCTTC. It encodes CASSPRTTSGEQFF.

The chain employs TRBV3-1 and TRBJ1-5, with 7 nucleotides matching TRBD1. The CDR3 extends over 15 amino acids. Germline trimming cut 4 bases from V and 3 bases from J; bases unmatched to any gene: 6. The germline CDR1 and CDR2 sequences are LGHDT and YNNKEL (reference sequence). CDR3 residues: CASSPAGQYNQPQHF. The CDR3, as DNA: TGTGCCAGCAGCCCAGCGGGACAGTACAATCAGCCCCAGCATTTT.

The CDR3 reads CSARAGLARTNEQYF. The CDR3 DNA sequence: TGCAGTGCTAGAGCGGGACTAGCGAGAACGAACGAGCAGTACTTC. The chain carries TRBV20-1 and TRBJ2-7; TRBD2 agrees at 10 bases. CDR1 is DFQATT and CDR2 is SNEGSKA in the germline V gene (reference sequence). This CDR3 is built from 15 residues. Trimming cost V 1 base and J 5 bases; bases outside gene matches: 8.

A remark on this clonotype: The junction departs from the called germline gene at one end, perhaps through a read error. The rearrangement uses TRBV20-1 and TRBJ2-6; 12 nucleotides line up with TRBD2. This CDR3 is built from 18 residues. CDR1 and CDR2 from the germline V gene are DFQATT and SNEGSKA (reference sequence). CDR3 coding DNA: TGCGGTGCTAGTACCCAACTAGCGGGGGGCTTTGGGGCCAACGTCCTGACTTTC. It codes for CGASTQLAGGFGANVLTF.

In nucleotides, the CDR3 is TGTGCCAGCAGTGTTCCGGGACGTGAGTACTTC. Translated: CASSVPGREYF. The chain links TRBV28 to TRBJ2-5; D may match TRBD1 or TRBD2 (5 bases each). The CDR3 covers 11 residues. The V end lost 5 bases, the J end lost 12 bases, and 13 bases lay between the germline ends. The germline V gene encodes CDR1 MDHEN and CDR2 SYDVKM. Complete variable domain (other parts from reference TRBV28 and TRBJ2-5): DVKVTQSSRYLVKRTGEKVFLECVQDMDHENMFWYRQDPGLGLRLIYFSYDVKMKEKGDIPEGYSVSREKKERFSLILESASTNQTSMYLCASSVPGREYFGPGTRLLVL.

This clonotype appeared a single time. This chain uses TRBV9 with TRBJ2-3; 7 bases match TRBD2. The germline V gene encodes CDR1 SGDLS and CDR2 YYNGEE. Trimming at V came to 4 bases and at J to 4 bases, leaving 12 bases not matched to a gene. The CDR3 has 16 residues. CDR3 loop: CASSTLSGARADTQYF. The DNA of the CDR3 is TGTGCCAGCAGCACGCTGAGCGGGGCGAGGGCAGATACGCAGTATTTT.

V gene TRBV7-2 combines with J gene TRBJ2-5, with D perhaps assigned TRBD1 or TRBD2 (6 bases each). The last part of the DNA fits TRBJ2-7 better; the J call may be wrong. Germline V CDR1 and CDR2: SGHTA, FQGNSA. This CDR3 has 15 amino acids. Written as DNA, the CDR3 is TGTGCCAGCAGCTTAGCCAGGGGACTGTCATACGAGCAGTACTTC. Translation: CASSLARGLSYEQYF.

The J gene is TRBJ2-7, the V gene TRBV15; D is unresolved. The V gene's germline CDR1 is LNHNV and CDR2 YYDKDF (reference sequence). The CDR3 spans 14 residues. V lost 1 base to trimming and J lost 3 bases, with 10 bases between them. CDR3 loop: CATSRGGPLYEQYF. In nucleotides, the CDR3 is TGTGCCACCAGCAGAGGCGGCCCCCTCTACGAGCAGTACTTC.

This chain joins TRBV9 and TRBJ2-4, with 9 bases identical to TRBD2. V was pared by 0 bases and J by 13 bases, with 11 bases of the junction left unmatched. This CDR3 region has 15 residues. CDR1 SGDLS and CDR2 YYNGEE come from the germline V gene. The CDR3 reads CASSVGGSGSGEQYF. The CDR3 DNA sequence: TGTGCCAGCAGCGTAGGAGGTAGCGGGAGTGGAGAGCAGTACTTC.

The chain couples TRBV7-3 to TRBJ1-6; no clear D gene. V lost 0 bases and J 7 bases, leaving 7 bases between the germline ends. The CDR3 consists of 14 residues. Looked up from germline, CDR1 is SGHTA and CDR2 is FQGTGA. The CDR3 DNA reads TGTGCCAGCAGCTTAACACCCGGGAATTCACCCCTCCACTTT. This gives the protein CASSLTPGNSPLHF.

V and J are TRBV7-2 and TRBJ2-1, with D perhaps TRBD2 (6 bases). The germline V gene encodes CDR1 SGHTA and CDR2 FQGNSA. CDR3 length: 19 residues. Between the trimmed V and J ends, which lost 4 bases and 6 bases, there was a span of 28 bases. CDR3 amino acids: CASSYFLMTSGRGGNEQFF. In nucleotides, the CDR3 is TGTGCCAGCAGCTATTTCCTGATGACTAGTGGGAGAGGAGGCAATGAGCAGTTCTTC. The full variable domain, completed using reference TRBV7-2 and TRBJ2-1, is GAGVSQSPSNKVTEKGKDVELRCDPISGHTALYWYRQSLGQGLEFLIYFQGNSAPDKSGLPSDRFSAERTGGSVSTLTIQRTQQEDSAVYLCASSYFLMTSGRGGNEQFFGPGTRLTVL.

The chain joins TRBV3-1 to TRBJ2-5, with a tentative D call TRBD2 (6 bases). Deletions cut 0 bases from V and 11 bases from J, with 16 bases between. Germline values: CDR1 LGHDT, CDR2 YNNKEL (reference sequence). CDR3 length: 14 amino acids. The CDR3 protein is CASSQEGLATDQYF. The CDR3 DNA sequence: TGTGCCAGCAGCCAAGAAGGGCTAGCGACCGATCAGTACTTC.